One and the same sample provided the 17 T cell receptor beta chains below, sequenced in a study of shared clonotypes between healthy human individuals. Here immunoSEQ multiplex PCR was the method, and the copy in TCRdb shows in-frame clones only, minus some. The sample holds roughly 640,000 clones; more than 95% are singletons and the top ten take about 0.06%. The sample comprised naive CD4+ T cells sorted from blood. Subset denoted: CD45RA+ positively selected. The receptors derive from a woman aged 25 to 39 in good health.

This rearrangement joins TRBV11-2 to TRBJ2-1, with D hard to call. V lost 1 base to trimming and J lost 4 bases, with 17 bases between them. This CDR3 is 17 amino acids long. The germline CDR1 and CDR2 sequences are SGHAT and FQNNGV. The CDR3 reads CASSLGRFSTQYNEQFF. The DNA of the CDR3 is TGTGCCAGCAGCTTAGGGCGGTTTAGCACCCAGTACAATGAGCAGTTCTTC.

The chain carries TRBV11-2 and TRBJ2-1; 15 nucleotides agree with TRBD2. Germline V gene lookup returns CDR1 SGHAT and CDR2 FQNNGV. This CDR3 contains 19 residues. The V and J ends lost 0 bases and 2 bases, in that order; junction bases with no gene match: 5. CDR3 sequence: CASSLDRGLAGGTYNEQFF. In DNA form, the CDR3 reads TGTGCCAGCAGCTTAGACCGTGGACTAGCGGGAGGGACCTACAATGAGCAGTTCTTC.

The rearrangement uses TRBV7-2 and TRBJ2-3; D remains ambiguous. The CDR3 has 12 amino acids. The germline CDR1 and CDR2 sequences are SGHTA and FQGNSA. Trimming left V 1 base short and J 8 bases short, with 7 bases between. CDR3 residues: CASSLDWSTQYF. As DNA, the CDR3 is TGTGCCAGCAGCTTAGATTGGTCTACGCAGTATTTT.

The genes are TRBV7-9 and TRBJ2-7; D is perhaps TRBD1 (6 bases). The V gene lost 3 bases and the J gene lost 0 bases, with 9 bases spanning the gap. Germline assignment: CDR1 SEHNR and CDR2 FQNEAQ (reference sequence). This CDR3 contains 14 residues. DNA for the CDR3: TGTGCCAGCAGCTTTCCAGGGGCCTCCTACGAGCAGTACTTC. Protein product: CASSFPGASYEQYF.

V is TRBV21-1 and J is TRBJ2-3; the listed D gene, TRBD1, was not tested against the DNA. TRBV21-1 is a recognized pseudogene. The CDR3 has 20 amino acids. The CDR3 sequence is CASSKDTFRHRGLDTDTQYF. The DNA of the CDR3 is TGTGCCAGCAGCAAAGACACTTTCCGCCACAGGGGATTAGACACAGATACGCAGTATTTT.

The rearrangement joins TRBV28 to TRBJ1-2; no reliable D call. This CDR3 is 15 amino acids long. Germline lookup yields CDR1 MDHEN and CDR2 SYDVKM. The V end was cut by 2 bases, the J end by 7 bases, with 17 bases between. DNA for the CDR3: TGTGCCAGCAGTTTAAGGAACCTACACCGCGGTGGCTACACCTTC. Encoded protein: CASSLRNLHRGGYTF.

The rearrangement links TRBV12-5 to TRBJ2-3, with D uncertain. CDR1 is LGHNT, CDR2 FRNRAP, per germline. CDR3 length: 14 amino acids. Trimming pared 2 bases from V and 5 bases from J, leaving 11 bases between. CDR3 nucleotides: TGTGCTAGTGGTTTGCGTTTAGTTGGAGATACGCAGTATTTT. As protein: CASGLRLVGDTQYF.

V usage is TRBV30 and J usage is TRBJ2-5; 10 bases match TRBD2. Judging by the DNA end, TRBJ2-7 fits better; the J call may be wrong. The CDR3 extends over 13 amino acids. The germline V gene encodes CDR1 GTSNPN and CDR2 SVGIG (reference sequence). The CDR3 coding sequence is TGTGCCTGGTCCGGGACTAGCGTTTACGAGCAGTACTTC. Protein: CAWSGTSVYEQYF.

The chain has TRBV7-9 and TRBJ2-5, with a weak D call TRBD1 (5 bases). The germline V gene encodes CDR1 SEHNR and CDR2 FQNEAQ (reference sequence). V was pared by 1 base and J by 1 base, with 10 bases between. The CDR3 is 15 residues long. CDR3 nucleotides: TGTGCCAGCAGCTTAGGAAGGGGTGCCCAAGAGACCCAGTACTTC. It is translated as CASSLGRGAQETQYF.

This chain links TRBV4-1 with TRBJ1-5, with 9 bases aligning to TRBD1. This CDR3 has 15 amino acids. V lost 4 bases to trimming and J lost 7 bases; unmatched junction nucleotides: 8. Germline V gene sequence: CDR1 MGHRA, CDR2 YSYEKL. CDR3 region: CASSPEGTGLQPQHF. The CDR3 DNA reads TGCGCCAGCAGCCCAGAGGGGACAGGGTTACAGCCCCAGCATTTT.

This chain's CDR3 is CASSFPGPLDQYF. DNA of the CDR3: TGTGCCAGCAGTTTCCCGGGACCCCTGGACCAGTACTTC. This rearrangement joins TRBV27 to TRBJ2-5; tentatively, D is TRBD1 or TRBD2 (5 bases each). The germline CDR1 and CDR2 sequences are MNHEY and SMNVEV (reference sequence). CDR3 length: 13 amino acids. V lost 3 bases and J 10 bases, leaving 15 bases between the germline ends.

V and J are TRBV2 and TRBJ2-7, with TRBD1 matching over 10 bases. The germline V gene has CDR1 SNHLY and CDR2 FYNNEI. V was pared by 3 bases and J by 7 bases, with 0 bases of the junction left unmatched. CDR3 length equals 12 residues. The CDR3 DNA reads TGTGCCAGCAGTGAGGGACAGGGGGAGCAGTACTTC. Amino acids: CASSEGQGEQYF.

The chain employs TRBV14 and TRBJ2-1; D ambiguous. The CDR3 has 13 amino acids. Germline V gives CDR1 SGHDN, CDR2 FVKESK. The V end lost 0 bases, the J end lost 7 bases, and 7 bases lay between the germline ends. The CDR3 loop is CASSQDLGNEQFF. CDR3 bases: TGTGCCAGCAGCCAAGATTTGGGGAATGAGCAGTTCTTC.

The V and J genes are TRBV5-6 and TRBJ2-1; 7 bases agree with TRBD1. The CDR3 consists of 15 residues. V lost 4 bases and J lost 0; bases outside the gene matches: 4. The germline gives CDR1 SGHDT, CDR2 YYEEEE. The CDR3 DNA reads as TGTGCCAGCAGCGAGACAGGGAGCTCCTACAATGAGCAGTTCTTC. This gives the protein CASSETGSSYNEQFF.

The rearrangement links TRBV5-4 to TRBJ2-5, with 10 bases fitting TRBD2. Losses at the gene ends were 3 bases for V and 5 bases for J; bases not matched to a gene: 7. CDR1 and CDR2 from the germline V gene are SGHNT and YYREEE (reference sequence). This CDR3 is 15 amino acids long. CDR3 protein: CASSSKREGRETQYF. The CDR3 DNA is TGTGCCAGCAGCTCCAAGCGGGAGGGCCGGGAGACCCAGTACTTC.

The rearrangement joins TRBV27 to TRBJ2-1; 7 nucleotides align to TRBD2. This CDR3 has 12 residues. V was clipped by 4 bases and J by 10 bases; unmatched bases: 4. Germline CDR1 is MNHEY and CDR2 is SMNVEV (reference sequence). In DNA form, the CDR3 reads TGTGCCAGCAGTTCCAGCGGGAAGGAGCAGTTCTTC. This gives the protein CASSSSGKEQFF.

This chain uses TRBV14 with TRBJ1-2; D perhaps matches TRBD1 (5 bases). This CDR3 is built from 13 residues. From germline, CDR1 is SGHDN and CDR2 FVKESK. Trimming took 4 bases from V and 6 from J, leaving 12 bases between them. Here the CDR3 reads CASSPRTSDGYTF. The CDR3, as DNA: TGTGCCAGCAGCCCCCGGACATCCGATGGCTACACCTTC.